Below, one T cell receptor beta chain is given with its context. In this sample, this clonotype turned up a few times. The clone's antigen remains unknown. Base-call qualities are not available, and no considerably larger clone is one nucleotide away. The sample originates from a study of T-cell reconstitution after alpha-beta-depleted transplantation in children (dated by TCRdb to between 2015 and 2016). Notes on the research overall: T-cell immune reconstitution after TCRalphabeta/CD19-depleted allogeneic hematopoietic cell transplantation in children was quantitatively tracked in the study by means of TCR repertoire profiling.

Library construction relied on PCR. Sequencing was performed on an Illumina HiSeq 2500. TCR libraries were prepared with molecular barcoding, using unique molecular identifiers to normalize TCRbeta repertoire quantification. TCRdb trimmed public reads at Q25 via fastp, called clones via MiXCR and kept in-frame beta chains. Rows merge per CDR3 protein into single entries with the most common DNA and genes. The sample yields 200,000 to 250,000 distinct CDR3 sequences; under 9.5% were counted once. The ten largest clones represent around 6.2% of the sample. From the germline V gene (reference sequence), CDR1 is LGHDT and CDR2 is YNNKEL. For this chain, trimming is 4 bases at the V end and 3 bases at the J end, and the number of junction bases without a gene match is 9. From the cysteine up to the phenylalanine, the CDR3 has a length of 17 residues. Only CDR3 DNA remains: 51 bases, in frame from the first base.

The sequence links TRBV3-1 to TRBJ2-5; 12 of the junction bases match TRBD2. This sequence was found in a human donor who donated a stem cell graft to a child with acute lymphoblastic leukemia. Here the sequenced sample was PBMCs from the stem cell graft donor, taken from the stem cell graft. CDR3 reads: CASSRVDRTSGEETQYF. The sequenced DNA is TGTGCCAGCAGCCGGGTTGACCGGACTAGCGGGGAAGAGACCCAGTACTTC.